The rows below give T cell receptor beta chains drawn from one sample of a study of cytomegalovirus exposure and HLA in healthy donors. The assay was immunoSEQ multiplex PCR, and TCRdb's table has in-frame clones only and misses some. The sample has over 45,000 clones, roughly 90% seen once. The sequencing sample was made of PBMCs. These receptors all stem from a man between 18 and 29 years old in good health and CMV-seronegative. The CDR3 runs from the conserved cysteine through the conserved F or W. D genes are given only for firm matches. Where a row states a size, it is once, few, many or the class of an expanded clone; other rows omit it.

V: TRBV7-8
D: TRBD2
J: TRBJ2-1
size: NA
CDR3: CASSFLAGSYNEQFF
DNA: TGTGCCAGCAGCTTCTTAGCGGGATCTTACAATGAGCAGTTCTTC

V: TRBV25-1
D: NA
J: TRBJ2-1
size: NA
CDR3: CASRQGAGNEQFF
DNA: TGTGCCAGCAGACAGGGAGCCGGCAATGAGCAGTTCTTC

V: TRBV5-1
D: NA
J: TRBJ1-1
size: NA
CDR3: CASSFGTIMGNTEAFF
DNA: TGCGCCAGCAGCTTCGGGACAATAATGGGAAACACTGAAGCTTTCTTT

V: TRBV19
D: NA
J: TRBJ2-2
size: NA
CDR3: CASSIDLIGELFF
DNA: TGTGCCAGTAGTATAGATCTTATCGGGGAGCTGTTTTTT

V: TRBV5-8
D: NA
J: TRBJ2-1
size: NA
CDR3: CASSLYPGLSYNEQFF
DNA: TGTGCCAGCAGCTTGTATCCGGGTCTTTCCTACAATGAGCAGTTCTTC

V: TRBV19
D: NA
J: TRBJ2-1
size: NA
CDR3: CASSIHRTEYNEQFF
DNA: TGTGCCAGTAGTATCCATCGGACAGAATACAATGAGCAGTTCTTC

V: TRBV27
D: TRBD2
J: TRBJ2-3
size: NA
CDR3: CASSLTHTSGRSTDTQYF
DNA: TGTGCCAGCAGTTTAACTCATACTAGCGGGAGGAGCACAGATACGCAGTATTTT

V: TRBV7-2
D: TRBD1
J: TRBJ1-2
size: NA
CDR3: CASRSRDRVLSNYGYTF
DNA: TGTGCCAGCAGGAGCCGGGACAGGGTGTTAAGTAACTATGGCTACACCTTC

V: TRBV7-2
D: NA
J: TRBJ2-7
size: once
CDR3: CASSLGFGSTYEQYF
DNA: TGTGCCAGCAGCTTAGGCTTCGGTAGCACCTACGAGCAGTACTTC

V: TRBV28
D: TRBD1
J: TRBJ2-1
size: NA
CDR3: CASVRDRGRHEQFF
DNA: TGTGCCAGCGTCCGGGACAGGGGGCGGCATGAGCAGTTCTTC

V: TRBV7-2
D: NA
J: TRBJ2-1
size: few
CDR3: CASSLVEAGLIWFF
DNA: TGTGCCAGCAGCTTAGTCGAGGCGGGTTTGATCTGGTTCTTC

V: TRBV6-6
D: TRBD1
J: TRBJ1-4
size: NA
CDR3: CASNRQGGQREFF
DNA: TGTGCCAGCAACCGACAGGGCGGCCAAAGAGAGTTTTTT

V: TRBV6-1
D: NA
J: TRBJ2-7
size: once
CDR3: CASSEVVEDEQYF
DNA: TGTGCCAGCAGTGAAGTTGTAGAGGACGAGCAGTACTTC

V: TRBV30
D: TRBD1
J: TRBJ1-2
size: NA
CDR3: CALRQGGYGYTF
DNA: TGTGCCTTAAGACAGGGTGGCTATGGCTACACCTTC

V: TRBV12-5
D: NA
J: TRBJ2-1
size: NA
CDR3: CASGFSTRDESYNEQFF
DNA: TGTGCTAGTGGTTTCTCAACCCGCGATGAATCCTACAATGAGCAGTTCTTC

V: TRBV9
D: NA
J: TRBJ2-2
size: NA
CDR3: CASRRATHTGELFF
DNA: TGTGCCAGCCGAAGAGCAACGCACACCGGGGAGCTGTTTTTT